This T cell receptor (beta chain) is drawn from a study of CD8+ T cells in alopecia areata. Study information: Tofacitinib lasted 6 to 18 months, then 6 months off drug.

The germline V gene encodes CDR1 MNHEY and CDR2 SMNVEV (reference sequence). V was trimmed by 5 bases and J by 4 bases, leaving 12 bases between them. This CDR3 contains 14 residues. Reverse transcription of extracted RNA yielded cDNA, which provided the sequencing template. Some clones are missing from TCRdb's copy, which holds only in-frame ones; the method was immunoSEQ multiplex PCR. The sample contains some 190,000 clones, roughly 70% of which appear only once. As to treatment: oral pan-JAK inhibitor, 5-10 mg twice daily. This sequence was found in a human donor with alopecia areata. The rearrangement links TRBV27 to TRBJ2-1, with D unclear. The sequencing here drew on CD4+ T cells sorted from blood, taken at week 49, from a patient treated with tofacitinib. CDR3 in amino acids: CASSRYVGYNEQFF. As DNA, the CDR3 is TGTGCCAGCAGTAGATATGTGGGGTACAATGAGCAGTTCTTC.